A single sample is the source of the 16 T cell receptor beta chains below, sequenced in a study of T-cell memory formation after mild COVID-19. TCRdb ran MiXCR on the 5' RACE reads and lists one entry per CDR3 protein. This table has hundreds of thousands of distinct CDR3 sequences, nearly 25% appearing once. The sequencing sample was made of PBMCs or a T cell subset sorted from them (not recorded which). The receptors stem from an adult woman who had mild COVID-19 (a few samples of this study predate the infection). Cell type and time point are not known.

This clonotype was detected ten times or more. The chain employs TRBV5-1 and TRBJ2-2; D not certain. This CDR3 has 15 residues. The germline gives CDR1 SGHRS, CDR2 YFSETQ. V lost 0 bases to trimming and J lost 6 bases, with 12 bases between them. CDR3 loop: CASSLGPHVPGELFF. Here the CDR3 DNA reads TGCGCCAGCAGCTTGGGGCCCCACGTCCCCGGGGAGCTGTTTTTT.

There are a few counts of this clonotype. The V and J genes are TRBV7-9 and TRBJ2-7; D gene unclear. Germline V gene data show CDR1 as SEHNR and CDR2 as FQNEAQ (reference sequence). CDR3 length: 13 amino acids. Deletions cut 5 bases from V and 1 base from J, with 9 bases between. CDR3 nucleotide sequence: TGTGCCAGCAGCCCCCGGGCTTCCTACGAGCAGTACTTC. Translating gives CASSPRASYEQYF.

This chain uses TRBV3-1 with TRBJ2-6, with unresolved D. This CDR3 has 16 residues. Trimming pared 4 bases from V and 0 bases from J, leaving 10 bases between. Germline values: CDR1 LGHDT, CDR2 YNNKEL (reference sequence). CDR3 in DNA: TGTGCCAGCAGCCGGTTGTCCTCCTCTGGGGCCAACGTCCTGACTTTC. This translates into CASSRLSSSGANVLTF.

The chain combines TRBV5-1 with TRBJ2-1; 7 bases are a match to TRBD2. This CDR3 spans 13 amino acids. The trim removed 0 bases at V and 8 bases at J, leaving 2 bases unmatched. In germline, CDR1 is SGHRS, CDR2 YFSETQ. Here the CDR3 reads CASSLGREYEQFF. CDR3 coding DNA: TGCGCCAGCAGCTTGGGGCGGGAGTATGAGCAGTTCTTC.

Details on this clonotype: The junction departs from the called germline gene at one end, perhaps through a read error. The chain uses TRBV6-1 and TRBJ2-5, with D possibly being TRBD1 or TRBD2 (5 bases each). The CDR3 extends over 14 amino acids. From germline, CDR1 is MNHNS and CDR2 SASEGT. The CDR3 DNA follows: TGTGCCACCAGTACTCCGGGACGGGTGGAGTCCCAGTACTTC. This sequence encodes CATSTPGRVESQYF.

The chain joins TRBV7-6 to TRBJ2-3, with 11 bases aligning to TRBD2. V shed 3 bases and J 2 bases; nucleotides not matched to a gene: 7. Per the germline V gene, CDR1 is SGHVS and CDR2 is FNYEAQ. The length of the CDR3 is 17 residues. The CDR3 DNA reads TGTGCCAGCAGCTTTTTGACTAGCGGGGATTTCACAGATACGCAGTATTTT. Translated, it gives CASSFLTSGDFTDTQYF.

The V call is TRBV7-9, the J call TRBJ2-1; 10 bases are a match to TRBD2. Germline-derived CDR1 and CDR2 are SEHNR and FQNEAQ (reference sequence). Trimming took 5 bases from V and 15 from J; bases not matched to a gene: 7. There are 12 residues in the CDR3. The CDR3 sequence: CASSQRLAGPFF. The CDR3 nucleotides are TGTGCCAGCAGCCAGCGACTAGCGGGTCCGTTCTTC.

This rearrangement joins TRBV4-3 to TRBJ2-2; no firm D call. V lost 1 base and J 4 bases, leaving 10 bases between the germline ends. The CDR3 extends over 15 amino acids. Per the germline V gene, CDR1 is LGHNA and CDR2 is YSLEER. The CDR3 here is CASSQGALATGELFF. CDR3 DNA: TGCGCCAGCAGCCAAGGAGCCCTCGCCACCGGGGAGCTGTTTTTT.

The chain joins TRBV7-3 to TRBJ2-7; D remains ambiguous. In germline, CDR1 is SGHTA, CDR2 FQGTGA. The ends were cut back, 3 bases at V and 5 bases at J, with 17 bases in the middle. The CDR3 runs 15 residues. Here the CDR3 reads CASSFDRARRNEQYF. CDR3 coding DNA: TGTGCCAGCAGCTTTGATCGGGCCAGAAGAAACGAGCAGTACTTC.

This chain joins TRBV29-1 and TRBJ2-2; 8 nucleotides agree with TRBD1. This CDR3 has 15 residues. CDR1 is SQVTM, CDR2 ANQGSEA, per germline. V lost 5 bases to trimming and J lost 3 bases; unmatched junction nucleotides: 8. The CDR3 reads CSVREQGAYTGELFF. The DNA of the CDR3 is TGCAGCGTTCGGGAGCAGGGGGCATACACCGGGGAGCTGTTTTTT.

This clonotype has at least ten counts. The V and J genes are TRBV6-5 and TRBJ2-2, with a possible D match to TRBD1 (7 bases). This CDR3 has 16 amino acids. V dropped 6 bases and J dropped 4 bases, with 18 bases sitting between them. Germline V CDR1 and CDR2: MNHEY, SVGAGI. The CDR3 sequence is CASSEGAGLPTGELFF. CDR3 nucleotide sequence: TGTGCCAGCAGCGAGGGGGCGGGATTGCCCACCGGGGAGCTGTTTTTT.

V and J are TRBV5-4 and TRBJ2-7; no definite D call. Germline-derived CDR1 and CDR2 are SGHNT and YYREEE (reference sequence). The CDR3 runs 14 residues. V lost 0 bases and J lost 7, with 14 bases in between. CDR3 in amino acids: CASSLVSSPGEQYF. CDR3 DNA: TGTGCCAGCAGCTTGGTTTCCTCCCCTGGGGAGCAGTACTTC.

The chain is built from TRBV9 and TRBJ2-1; D perhaps matches TRBD1 (6 bases). The germline V gene has CDR1 SGDLS and CDR2 YYNGEE. This CDR3 has 15 residues. V was clipped by 0 bases and J by 0 bases, with 7 bases between them. The CDR3 coding sequence is TGTGCCAGCAGCGTAGCGGGACACTCCTACAATGAGCAGTTCTTC. Residues: CASSVAGHSYNEQFF.

This clonotype was seen more than once but under ten times. The chain employs TRBV30 and TRBJ1-5, with 7 bases lining up with TRBD1. V shed 1 base and J 9 bases; nucleotides not matched to a gene: 6. This CDR3 comprises 13 residues. Germline CDR1 GTSNPN, CDR2 SVGIG (reference sequence). The CDR3 loop reads CAWSEQGVGPQHF. The CDR3 DNA follows: TGTGCCTGGAGTGAGCAGGGGGTCGGGCCCCAGCATTTT.

This clonotype was observed a few times. The chain carries TRBV11-2 and TRBJ2-7; possibly TRBD2 for D (6 bases). The V end lost 5 bases, the J end lost 3 bases, and 11 bases lay between the germline ends. The germline V gene encodes CDR1 SGHAT and CDR2 FQNNGV. The CDR3 runs 13 residues. The CDR3 DNA is TGTGCCAGCAGCCCGGGAGTAAACTACGAGCAGTACTTC. Residues: CASSPGVNYEQYF.

This clonotype was seen a handful of times. The V call is TRBV6-5, the J call TRBJ2-6; 10 bases line up with TRBD2. The CDR3 contains 18 residues. Trimming removed 6 bases from V and 0 bases from J; junction bases left unmatched: 8. CDR1 and CDR2 (germline): MNHEY, SVGAGI. CDR3 residues: CASSLGLAVYSGANVLTF. The DNA for the CDR3 is TGTGCCAGCAGCCTCGGACTAGCGGTATACTCTGGGGCCAACGTCCTGACTTTC.